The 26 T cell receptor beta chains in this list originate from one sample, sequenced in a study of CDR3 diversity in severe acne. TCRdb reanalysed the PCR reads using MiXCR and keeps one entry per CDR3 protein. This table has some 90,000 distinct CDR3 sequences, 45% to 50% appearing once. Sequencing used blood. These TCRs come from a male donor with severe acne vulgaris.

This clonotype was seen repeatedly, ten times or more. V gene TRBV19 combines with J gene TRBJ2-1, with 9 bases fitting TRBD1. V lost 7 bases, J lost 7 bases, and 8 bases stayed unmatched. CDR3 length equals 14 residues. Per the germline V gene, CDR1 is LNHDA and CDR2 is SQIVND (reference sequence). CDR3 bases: TGTGCCAGTAAACAGGGGGCCGTCTCGAATGAGCAGTTCTTC. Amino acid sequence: CASKQGAVSNEQFF.

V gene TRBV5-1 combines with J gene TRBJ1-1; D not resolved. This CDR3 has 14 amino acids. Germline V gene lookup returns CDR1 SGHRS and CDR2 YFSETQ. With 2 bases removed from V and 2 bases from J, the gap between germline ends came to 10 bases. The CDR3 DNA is TGCGCCAGCAGCTTCGAGCGAGGAAACACTGAAGCTTTCTTT. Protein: CASSFERGNTEAFF.

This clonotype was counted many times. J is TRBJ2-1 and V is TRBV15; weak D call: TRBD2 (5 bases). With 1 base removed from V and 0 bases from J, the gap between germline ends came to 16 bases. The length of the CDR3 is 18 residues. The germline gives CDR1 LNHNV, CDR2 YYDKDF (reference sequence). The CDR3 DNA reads TGTGCCACCAGCAGAGGAGCGGTTTCCGCGAGCTCCTACAATGAGCAGTTCTTC. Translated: CATSRGAVSASSYNEQFF.

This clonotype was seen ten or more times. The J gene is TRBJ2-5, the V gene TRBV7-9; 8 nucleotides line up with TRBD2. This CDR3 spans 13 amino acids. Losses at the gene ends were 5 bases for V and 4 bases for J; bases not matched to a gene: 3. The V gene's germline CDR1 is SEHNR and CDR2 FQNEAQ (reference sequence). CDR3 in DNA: TGTGCCAGCAGCCGTGCGGGGGGAGAGACCCAGTACTTC. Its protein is CASSRAGGETQYF.

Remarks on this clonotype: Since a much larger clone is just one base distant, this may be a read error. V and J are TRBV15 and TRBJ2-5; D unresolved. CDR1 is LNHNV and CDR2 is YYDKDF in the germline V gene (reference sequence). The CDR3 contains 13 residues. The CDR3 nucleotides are TGCGCCAGCAGCCAAGGAACAAATGAGACCCAGTACTTC. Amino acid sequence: CASSQGTNETQYF.

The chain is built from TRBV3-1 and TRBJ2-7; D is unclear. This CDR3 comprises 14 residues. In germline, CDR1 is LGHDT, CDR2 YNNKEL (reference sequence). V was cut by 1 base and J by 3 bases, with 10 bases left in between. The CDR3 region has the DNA TGTGCCAGCAGCCAAGGGCCCTCTAGCTACGAGCAGTACTTC. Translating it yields CASSQGPSSYEQYF.

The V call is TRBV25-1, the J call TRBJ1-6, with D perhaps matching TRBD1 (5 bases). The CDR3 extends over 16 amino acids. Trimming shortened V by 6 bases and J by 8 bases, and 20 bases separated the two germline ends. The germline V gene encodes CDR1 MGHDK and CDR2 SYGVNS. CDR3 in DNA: TGTGCCAGCAGCCAGCAATTCAGGGTTCTTGATTCACCCCTCCACTTT. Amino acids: CASSQQFRVLDSPLHF.

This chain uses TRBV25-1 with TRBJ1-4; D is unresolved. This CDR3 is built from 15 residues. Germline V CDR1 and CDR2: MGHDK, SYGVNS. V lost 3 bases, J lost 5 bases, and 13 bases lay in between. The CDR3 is CASSDPPGINEKLFF. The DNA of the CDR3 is TGTGCCAGCAGTGATCCGCCAGGAATAAATGAAAAACTGTTTTTT.

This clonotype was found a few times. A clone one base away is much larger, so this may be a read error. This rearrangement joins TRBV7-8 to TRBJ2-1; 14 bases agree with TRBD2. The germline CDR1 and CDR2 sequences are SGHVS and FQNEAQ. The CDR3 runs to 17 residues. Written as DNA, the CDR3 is TGTGCCGGCAGCCTCGGACTAGCGGGAGGTTGGCTCAATGAGCAGTTCTTC. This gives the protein CAGSLGLAGGWLNEQFF.

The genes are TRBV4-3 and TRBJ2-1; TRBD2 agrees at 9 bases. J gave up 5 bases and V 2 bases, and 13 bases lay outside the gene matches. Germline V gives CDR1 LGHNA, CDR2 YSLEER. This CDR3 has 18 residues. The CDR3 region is CASSQIFGLAGTNNEQFF. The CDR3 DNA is TGCGCCAGCAGCCAAATATTTGGGCTAGCGGGGACTAACAATGAGCAGTTCTTC.

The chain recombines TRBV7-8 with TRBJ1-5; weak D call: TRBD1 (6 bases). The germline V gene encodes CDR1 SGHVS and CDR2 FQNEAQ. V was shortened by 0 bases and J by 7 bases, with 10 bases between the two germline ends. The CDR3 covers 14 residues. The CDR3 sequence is CASSLAGTGQPQHF. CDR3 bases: TGTGCCAGCAGCTTAGCAGGCACAGGGCAGCCCCAGCATTTT.

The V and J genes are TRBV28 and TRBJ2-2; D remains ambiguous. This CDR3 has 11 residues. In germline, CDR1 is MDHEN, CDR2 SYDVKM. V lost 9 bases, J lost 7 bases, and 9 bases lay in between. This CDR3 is CARGLVGELFF. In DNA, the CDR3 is TGTGCCAGGGGGTTGGTCGGGGAGCTGTTTTTT.

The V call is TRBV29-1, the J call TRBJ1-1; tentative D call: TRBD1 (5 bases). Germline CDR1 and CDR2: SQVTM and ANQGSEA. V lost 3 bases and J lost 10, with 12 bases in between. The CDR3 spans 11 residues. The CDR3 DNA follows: TGCAGCGTTGAGTTTGTAAGGGGAGCTTTCTTT. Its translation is CSVEFVRGAFF.

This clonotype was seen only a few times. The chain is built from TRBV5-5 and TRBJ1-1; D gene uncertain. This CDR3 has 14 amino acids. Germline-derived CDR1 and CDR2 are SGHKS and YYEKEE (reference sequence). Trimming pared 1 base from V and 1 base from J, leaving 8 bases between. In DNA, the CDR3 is TGTGCCAGCAGCTTGTTAGTTGGGAACACTGAAGCTTTCTTT. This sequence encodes CASSLLVGNTEAFF.

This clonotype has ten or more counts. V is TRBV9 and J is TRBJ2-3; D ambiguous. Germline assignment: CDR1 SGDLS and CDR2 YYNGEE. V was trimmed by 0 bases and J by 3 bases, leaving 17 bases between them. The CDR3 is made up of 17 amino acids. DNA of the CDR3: TGTGCCAGCAGCGTAGGGGGTAGTTTGCGCCTGACAGATACGCAGTATTTT. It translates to CASSVGGSLRLTDTQYF.

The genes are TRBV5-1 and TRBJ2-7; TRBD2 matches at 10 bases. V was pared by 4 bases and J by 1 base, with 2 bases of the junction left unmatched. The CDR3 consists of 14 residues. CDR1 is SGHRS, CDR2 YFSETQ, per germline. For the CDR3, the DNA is TGCGCCAGCAGCCAGACTAGCGGGTCCTACGAGCAGTACTTC. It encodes CASSQTSGSYEQYF.

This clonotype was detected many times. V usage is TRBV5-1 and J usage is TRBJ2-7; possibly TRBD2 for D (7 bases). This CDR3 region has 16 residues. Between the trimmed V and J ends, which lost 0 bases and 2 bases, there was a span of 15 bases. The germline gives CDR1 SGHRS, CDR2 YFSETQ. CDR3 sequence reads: CASSLERGRGTYEQYV. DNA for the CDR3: TGCGCCAGCAGCTTGGAAAGAGGGAGGGGGACCTACGAGCAGTACGTC.

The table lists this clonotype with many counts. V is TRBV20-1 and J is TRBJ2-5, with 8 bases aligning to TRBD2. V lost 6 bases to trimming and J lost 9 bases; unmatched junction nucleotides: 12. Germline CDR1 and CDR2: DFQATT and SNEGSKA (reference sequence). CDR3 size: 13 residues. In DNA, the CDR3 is TGCAGTGCCCTCTCCCCGGGGGGGGTGGCCCAGTACTTC. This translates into CSALSPGGVAQYF.

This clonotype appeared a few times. The CDR3 DNA reads as TGTGCCAGCAGCTTTACAGGGGGCTCCTACGAGCAGTACTTC. Translating it yields CASSFTGGSYEQYF. The rearrangement uses TRBV7-8 and TRBJ2-7; 8 nucleotides agree with TRBD1. This CDR3 is built from 14 residues. V lost 3 bases to trimming and J lost 0 bases; unmatched junction nucleotides: 1. The germline gives CDR1 SGHVS, CDR2 FQNEAQ.

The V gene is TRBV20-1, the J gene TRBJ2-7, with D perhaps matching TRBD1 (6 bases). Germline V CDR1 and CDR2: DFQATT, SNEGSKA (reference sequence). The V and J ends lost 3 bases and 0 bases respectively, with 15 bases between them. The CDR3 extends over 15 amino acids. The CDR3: CSASEGEQYSYEQYF. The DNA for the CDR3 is TGCAGTGCTAGTGAGGGGGAGCAGTACTCCTACGAGCAGTACTTC.

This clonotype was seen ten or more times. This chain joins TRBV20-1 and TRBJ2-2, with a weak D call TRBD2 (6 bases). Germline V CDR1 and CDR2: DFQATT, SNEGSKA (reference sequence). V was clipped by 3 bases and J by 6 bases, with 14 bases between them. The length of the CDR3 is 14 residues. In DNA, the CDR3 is TGCAGTGCTAGGCGGGATAAAGGGGCCGGGGAGCTGTTTTTT. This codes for CSARRDKGAGELFF.

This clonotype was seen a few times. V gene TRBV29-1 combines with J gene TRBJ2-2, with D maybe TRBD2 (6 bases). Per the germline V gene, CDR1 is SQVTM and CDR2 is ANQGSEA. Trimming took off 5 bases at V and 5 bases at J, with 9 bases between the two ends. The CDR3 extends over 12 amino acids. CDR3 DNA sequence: TGCAGCGTTCTGGGGGGAACCGGGGAGCTGTTTTTT. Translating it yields CSVLGGTGELFF.

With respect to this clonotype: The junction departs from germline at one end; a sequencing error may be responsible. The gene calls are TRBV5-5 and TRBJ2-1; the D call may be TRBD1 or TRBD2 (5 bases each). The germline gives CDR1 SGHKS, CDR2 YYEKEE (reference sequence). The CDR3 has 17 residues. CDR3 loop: CAGSPSLVRGSYNEQFF. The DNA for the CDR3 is TGCGCCGGCAGCCCGAGTTTAGTGAGGGGCTCCTACAATGAGCAGTTCTTC.

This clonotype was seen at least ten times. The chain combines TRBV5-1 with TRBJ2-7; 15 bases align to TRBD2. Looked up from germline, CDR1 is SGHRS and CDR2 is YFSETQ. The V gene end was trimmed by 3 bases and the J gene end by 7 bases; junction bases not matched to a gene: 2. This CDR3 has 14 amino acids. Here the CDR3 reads CASSWGTSGREQYF. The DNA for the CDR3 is TGCGCCAGCAGCTGGGGGACTAGCGGGAGGGAGCAGTACTTC.

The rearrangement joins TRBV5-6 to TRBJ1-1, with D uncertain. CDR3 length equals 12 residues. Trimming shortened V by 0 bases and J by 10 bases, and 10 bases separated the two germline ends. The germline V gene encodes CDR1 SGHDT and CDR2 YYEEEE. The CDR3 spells CASSLAGIGAFF. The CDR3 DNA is TGTGCCAGCAGCTTGGCCGGAATTGGAGCTTTCTTT.

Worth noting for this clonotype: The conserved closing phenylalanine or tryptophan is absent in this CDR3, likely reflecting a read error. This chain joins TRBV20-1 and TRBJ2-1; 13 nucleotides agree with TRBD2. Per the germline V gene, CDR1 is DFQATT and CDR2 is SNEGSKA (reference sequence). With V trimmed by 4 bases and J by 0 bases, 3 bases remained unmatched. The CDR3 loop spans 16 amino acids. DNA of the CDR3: TGCAGTGCTACCGGACTAGCGGGGGCCTCCTACAATGAGCAGTTCTCC. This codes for CSATGLAGASYNEQFS.